These 16 T cell receptor beta chains share one sample of origin, sequenced in a study of spatial heterogeneity in lung cancer. Overall study findings and caveats: Mutation counts in tumors were tracked by counts of expanded intratumoral alpha and beta TCRs.

MiXCR, applied by TCRdb to the 5' RACE reads, yields one record per CDR3 protein. The sample holds 5,000 to 7,000 distinct CDR3 sequences, about 14% seen once. Their target antigens are unknown. Time point described: sample taken at primary tumor resection. Sequences were derived from lung tumor tissue, sampled at surgery. The receptors shown here come from a male donor with early-stage non-small cell lung cancer.

Within the sample, this clonotype is medium-sized. The chain combines TRBV29-1 with TRBJ2-3; possible D gene TRBD2, 6 bases. The CDR3 contains 15 residues. V lost 5 bases and J lost 1, with 16 bases in between. The germline V gene has CDR1 SQVTM and CDR2 ANQGSEA. This chain's CDR3 is CSVRPSGYRTDTQYF. The CDR3 DNA reads TGCAGCGTTCGGCCCAGCGGGTATCGCACAGATACGCAGTATTTT.

This clonotype is medium-sized by share. J is TRBJ2-4 and V is TRBV30; D is unclear. V was clipped by 0 bases and J by 3 bases, with 15 bases between them. The CDR3 is made up of 16 amino acids. Germline V gives CDR1 GTSNPN, CDR2 SVGIG (reference sequence). DNA of the CDR3: TGTGCCTGGAGTGTACGAGGAGTGTTGGTCAAAAACATTCAGTACTTC. Translated: CAWSVRGVLVKNIQYF.

Within the sample, this clonotype is medium-sized (0.01 to 0.1%). The J gene is TRBJ2-2, the V gene TRBV6-5; TRBD2 agrees at 8 bases. V trimming: 5 bases; J trimming: 3 bases; junction bases outside the gene matches: 8. The CDR3 extends over 16 amino acids. Germline values: CDR1 MNHEY, CDR2 SVGAGI. Here the CDR3 reads CASSDSGTSHTGELFF. In DNA, the CDR3 is TGTGCCAGCAGTGATAGCGGGACTAGTCACACCGGGGAGCTGTTTTTT.

By sample fraction, this clonotype is medium-sized (0.01 to 0.1%). At one of its ends the junction is not consistent with the germline gene, which may arise from a read error. The genes are TRBV2 and TRBJ1-5; D unclear. Germline V gene data show CDR1 as SNHLY and CDR2 as FYNNEI. The length of the CDR3 is 12 residues. The CDR3 spells CASRASDQPQHF. The CDR3 region has the DNA TGTGCCAGCAGAGCTAGCGATCAGCCCCAGCATTTT. The entire variable domain, with the rest obtained from reference TRBV2 and TRBJ1-5, is as follows: EPEVTQTPSHQVTQMGQEVILRCVPISNHLYFYWYRQILGQKVEFLVSFYNNEISEKSEIFDDQFSVERPDGSNFTLKIRSTKLEDSAMYFCASRASDQPQHFGDGTRLSIL.

This clonotype was counted many times. The V and J genes are TRBV11-1 and TRBJ2-7, with D possibly being TRBD1 (7 bases). Germline lookup yields CDR1 SGHAT and CDR2 FQDESV (reference sequence). The CDR3 runs 15 residues. V lost 5 bases and J lost 7, with 21 bases in between. This CDR3 is CASSQPGDRPWEQYF. CDR3 coding DNA: TGTGCCAGCAGCCAGCCGGGGGACAGACCCTGGGAGCAGTACTTC. Full variable domain (rest looked up from reference TRBV11-1 and TRBJ2-7): EAEVAQSPRYKITEKSQAVAFWCDPISGHATLYWYRQILGQGPELLVQFQDESVVDDSQLPKDRFSAERLKGVDSTLKIQPAELGDSAMYLCASSQPGDRPWEQYFGPGTRLTVT.

Sample share makes this clonotype medium-sized. V is TRBV7-9 and J is TRBJ2-7; 9 nucleotides align to TRBD1. The CDR3 length is 17 residues. CDR1 is SEHNR, CDR2 FQNEAQ, per germline (reference sequence). V lost 5 bases and J lost 5; bases outside the gene matches: 16. The CDR3 sequence is CASSPLFTAGQGNEQYF. The CDR3 bases are TGTGCCAGCAGCCCTCTTTTCACGGCGGGACAGGGAAACGAGCAGTACTTC.

The chain links TRBV2 to TRBJ1-1; no reliable D call. Germline lookup yields CDR1 SNHLY and CDR2 FYNNEI. Trimming stripped 3 bases from V and 6 bases from J, with 5 bases between. The CDR3 has 11 amino acids. The DNA of the CDR3 is TGTGCCAGCAGTGATTATGCTGAAGCTTTCTTT. Translation gives CASSDYAEAFF.

This clonotype was found many times. This chain joins TRBV6-5 and TRBJ2-7; D may be TRBD1 (6 bases). The germline CDR1 and CDR2 sequences are MNHEY and SVGAGI. This CDR3 contains 15 residues. V gave up 7 bases and J gave up 3 bases, with 19 bases separating them. The CDR3 DNA sequence: TGTGCCAGCAACTCAAAGGGGTCGGGACACTACGAGCAGTACTTC. Translation gives CASNSKGSGHYEQYF.

This clonotype was seen ten or more times. The rearrangement joins TRBV12-3 or TRBV12-4 to TRBJ2-1, with D tentatively TRBD2 (5 bases). With 3 bases removed from V and 5 bases from J, the gap between germline ends came to 14 bases. This CDR3 spans 15 amino acids. CDR3 protein: CASSLMTGSNNEQFF. The CDR3 DNA follows: TGTGCCAGCAGTTTGATGACGGGATCTAACAATGAGCAGTTCTTC.

This clonotype was detected a few times. The chain is built from TRBV20-1 and TRBJ1-5, with no clear D. Trimming left V 0 bases short and J 2 bases short, with 14 bases between. CDR3 length: 16 amino acids. CDR1 and CDR2 (germline): DFQATT, SNEGSKA (reference sequence). The CDR3 protein is CSARDPRSDGNQPQHF. The CDR3 DNA sequence: TGCAGTGCTAGAGATCCCCGCAGTGATGGCAATCAGCCCCAGCATTTT.

By share, this clonotype ranks as medium-sized. The J gene is TRBJ2-7, the V gene TRBV28, with 12 bases lining up with TRBD2. Germline loops: CDR1 MDHEN, CDR2 SYDVKM. The CDR3 runs 16 residues. V was pared by 5 bases and J by 0 bases, with 5 bases of the junction left unmatched. Here the CDR3 DNA reads TGTGCCAGCAGTCCACTAGCGGGAGGACTCTCCTACGAGCAGTACTTC. Translated: CASSPLAGGLSYEQYF.

This clonotype was counted at least ten times. The chain uses TRBV20-1 and TRBJ2-5; the match to TRBD1 covers 8 bases. V trimming: 0 bases; J trimming: 1 base; junction bases outside the gene matches: 4. This CDR3 comprises 15 residues. CDR1 is DFQATT, CDR2 SNEGSKA, per germline (reference sequence). CDR3 protein: CSAREWTGTQETQYF. The CDR3 DNA reads as TGCAGTGCTAGAGAATGGACAGGGACCCAAGAGACCCAGTACTTC.

In this sample, this clonotype is medium-sized. The chain carries TRBV28 and TRBJ1-2; D ambiguous. The V end was cut by 3 bases, the J end by 2 bases, with 10 bases between. CDR1 and CDR2 (germline): MDHEN, SYDVKM. CDR3 size: 14 residues. CDR3 sequence reads: CASSFLDGNYGYTF. In nucleotides, the CDR3 is TGTGCCAGCAGTTTTTTGGACGGCAACTATGGCTACACCTTC.

By share, this clonotype counts as medium-sized (0.01 to 0.1%). The chain couples TRBV2 to TRBJ1-1, with TRBD1 as a possible D gene (6 bases). V was clipped by 6 bases and J by 11 bases, with 22 bases between them. This CDR3 comprises 14 residues. CDR1 is SNHLY, CDR2 FYNNEI, per germline. CDR3 sequence (DNA): TGTGCCAGCAGGGATACTGTGGCGGGGGGCCACGCTTTCTTT. Translation: CASRDTVAGGHAFF.

This clonotype turned up a few times. This rearrangement joins TRBV28 to TRBJ2-1, with 9 bases lining up with TRBD1. The J segment lost 7 bases and the V segment lost 4 bases, leaving 11 bases of the junction unmatched. CDR3 length: 16 amino acids. Germline CDR1 is MDHEN and CDR2 is SYDVKM. Written as DNA, the CDR3 is TGTGCCAGCAGTTCCATAGACAGGGGGATTATGAATGAGCAGTTCTTC. It specifies CASSSIDRGIMNEQFF.

This clonotype has at least ten counts. This chain uses TRBV5-1 with TRBJ1-2; 12 nucleotides agree with TRBD1. The CDR3 is 16 residues long. Trimming at V came to 4 bases and at J to 4 bases, leaving 8 bases not matched to a gene. CDR1 SGHRS and CDR2 YFSETQ come from the germline V gene. CDR3 sequence reads: CASSLRGTGGSYGYTF. The CDR3, as DNA: TGCGCCAGCAGCCTCAGAGGGACAGGGGGCTCCTATGGCTACACCTTC.